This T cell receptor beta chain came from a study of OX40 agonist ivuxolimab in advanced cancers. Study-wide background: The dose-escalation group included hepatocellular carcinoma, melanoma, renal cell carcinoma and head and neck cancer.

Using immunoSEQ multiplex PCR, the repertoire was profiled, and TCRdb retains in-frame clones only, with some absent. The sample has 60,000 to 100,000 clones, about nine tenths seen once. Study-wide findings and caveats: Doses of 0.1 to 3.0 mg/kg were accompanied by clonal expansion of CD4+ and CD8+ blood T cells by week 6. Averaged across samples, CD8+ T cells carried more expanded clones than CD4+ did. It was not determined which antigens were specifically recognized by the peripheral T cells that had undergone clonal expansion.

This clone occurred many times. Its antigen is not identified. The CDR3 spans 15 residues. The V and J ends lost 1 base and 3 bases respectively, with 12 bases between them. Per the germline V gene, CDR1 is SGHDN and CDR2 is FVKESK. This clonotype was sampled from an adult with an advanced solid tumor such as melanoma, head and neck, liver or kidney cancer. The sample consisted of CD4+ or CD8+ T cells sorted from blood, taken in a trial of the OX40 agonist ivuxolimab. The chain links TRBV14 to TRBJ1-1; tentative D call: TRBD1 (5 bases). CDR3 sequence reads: CASSQGNRMDTEAFF. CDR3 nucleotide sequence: TGTGCCAGCAGCCAAGGCAACAGGATGGACACTGAAGCTTTCTTT.